Listed below are T cell receptor beta chains from one sample, sequenced in a study of T cell clones after liver transplantation. Data came from immunoSEQ multiplex PCR; TCRdb stores just in-frame clones and leaves some out. The sample lists tens of thousands of clones; about 80% were seen once. The source material was CD4+ T cells from blood, sampled 12 months after liver transplant. The receptors here all came from a human patient who received a liver transplant. T cells may partly derive from the graft donor. Each CDR3 is given with its conserved first and last residue. Fields, in order: D gene, J gene, V gene, CDR3 length, clone size, CDR3 protein, CDR3 DNA. The D gene is left open where the match is weak. Clone size is not always given. Where it is, it says once, few, many or a class for expanded clones.

- | TRBJ2-2 | TRBV6-5 | 15 | - | CASSSGGPGTGELFF | TGTGCCAGCAGTTCCGGGGGCCCGGGTACCGGGGAGCTGTTTTTT
TRBD2 | TRBJ2-5 | TRBV7-2 | 16 | - | CASSLGVLAGQETQYF | TGTGCCAGCAGCTTAGGGGTCCTAGCGGGACAAGAGACCCAGTACTTC
- | TRBJ1-2 | TRBV9 | 13 | - | CASSVGQAYGYTF | TGTGCCAGCAGCGTAGGACAGGCCTATGGCTACACCTTC
TRBD2 | TRBJ2-1 | TRBV7-2 | 15 | few | CASSQTSGRGVEQFF | TGTGCCAGCAGCCAGACTAGCGGGAGAGGGGTTGAGCAGTTCTTC
- | TRBJ2-7 | TRBV7-2 | 13 | - | CASSFGITYEQYF | TGTGCCAGCAGCTTTGGGATCACCTACGAGCAGTACTTC
TRBD2 | TRBJ2-1 | TRBV27 | 16 | - | CASSLWGGSGNNEQFF | TGTGCCAGCAGTTTATGGGGCGGGAGTGGCAACAATGAGCAGTTCTTC
- | TRBJ1-5 | TRBV28 | 14 | - | CASSFGDGDQPQHF | TGTGCCAGCAGTTTCGGGGATGGGGATCAGCCCCAGCATTTT
- | TRBJ1-3 | TRBV25-1 | 16 | - | CASSEAKGGSGNTIYF | TGTGCCAGCAGTGAAGCCAAGGGGGGCTCTGGAAACACCATATATTTT
- | TRBJ1-3 | TRBV5-6 | 15 | - | CASSYYTGAGNTIYF | TGTGCCAGCAGCTACTACACAGGAGCAGGAAACACCATATATTTT
TRBD1 | TRBJ2-7 | TRBV6-5 | 14 | - | CASSRGQGAYEQYF | TGTGCCAGCAGCCGGGGACAGGGGGCATACGAGCAGTACTTC
- | TRBJ1-1 | TRBV7-9 | 16 | - | CASSNFFGRVNTEAFF | TGTGCCAGCAGCAACTTCTTCGGCAGGGTGAACACTGAAGCTTTCTTT
- | TRBJ2-3 | TRBV7-2 | 14 | few | CASSLGTSTDTQYF | TGTGCCAGCAGCTTAGGGACTAGCACAGATACGCAGTATTTT
- | TRBJ1-1 | TRBV12-5 | 15 | - | CASGYPWGRPHEAFF | TGTGCTAGTGGTTACCCCTGGGGCAGGCCACATGAAGCTTTCTTT
TRBD1 | TRBJ1-2 | TRBV28 | 18 | once | CATRGHMTGWGTNYGYTF | TGTGCCACCCGGGGCCATATGACAGGGTGGGGTACTAACTATGGCTACACCTTC
TRBD2 | TRBJ2-1 | TRBV6-5 | 15 | - | CASSIPGLAGNEQFF | TGTGCCAGCAGTATTCCGGGACTAGCGGGAAATGAGCAGTTCTTC
- | TRBJ2-1 | TRBV5-1 | 14 | - | CASRGTDSYNEQFF | TGCGCCAGCAGGGGGACGGATTCCTACAATGAGCAGTTCTTC